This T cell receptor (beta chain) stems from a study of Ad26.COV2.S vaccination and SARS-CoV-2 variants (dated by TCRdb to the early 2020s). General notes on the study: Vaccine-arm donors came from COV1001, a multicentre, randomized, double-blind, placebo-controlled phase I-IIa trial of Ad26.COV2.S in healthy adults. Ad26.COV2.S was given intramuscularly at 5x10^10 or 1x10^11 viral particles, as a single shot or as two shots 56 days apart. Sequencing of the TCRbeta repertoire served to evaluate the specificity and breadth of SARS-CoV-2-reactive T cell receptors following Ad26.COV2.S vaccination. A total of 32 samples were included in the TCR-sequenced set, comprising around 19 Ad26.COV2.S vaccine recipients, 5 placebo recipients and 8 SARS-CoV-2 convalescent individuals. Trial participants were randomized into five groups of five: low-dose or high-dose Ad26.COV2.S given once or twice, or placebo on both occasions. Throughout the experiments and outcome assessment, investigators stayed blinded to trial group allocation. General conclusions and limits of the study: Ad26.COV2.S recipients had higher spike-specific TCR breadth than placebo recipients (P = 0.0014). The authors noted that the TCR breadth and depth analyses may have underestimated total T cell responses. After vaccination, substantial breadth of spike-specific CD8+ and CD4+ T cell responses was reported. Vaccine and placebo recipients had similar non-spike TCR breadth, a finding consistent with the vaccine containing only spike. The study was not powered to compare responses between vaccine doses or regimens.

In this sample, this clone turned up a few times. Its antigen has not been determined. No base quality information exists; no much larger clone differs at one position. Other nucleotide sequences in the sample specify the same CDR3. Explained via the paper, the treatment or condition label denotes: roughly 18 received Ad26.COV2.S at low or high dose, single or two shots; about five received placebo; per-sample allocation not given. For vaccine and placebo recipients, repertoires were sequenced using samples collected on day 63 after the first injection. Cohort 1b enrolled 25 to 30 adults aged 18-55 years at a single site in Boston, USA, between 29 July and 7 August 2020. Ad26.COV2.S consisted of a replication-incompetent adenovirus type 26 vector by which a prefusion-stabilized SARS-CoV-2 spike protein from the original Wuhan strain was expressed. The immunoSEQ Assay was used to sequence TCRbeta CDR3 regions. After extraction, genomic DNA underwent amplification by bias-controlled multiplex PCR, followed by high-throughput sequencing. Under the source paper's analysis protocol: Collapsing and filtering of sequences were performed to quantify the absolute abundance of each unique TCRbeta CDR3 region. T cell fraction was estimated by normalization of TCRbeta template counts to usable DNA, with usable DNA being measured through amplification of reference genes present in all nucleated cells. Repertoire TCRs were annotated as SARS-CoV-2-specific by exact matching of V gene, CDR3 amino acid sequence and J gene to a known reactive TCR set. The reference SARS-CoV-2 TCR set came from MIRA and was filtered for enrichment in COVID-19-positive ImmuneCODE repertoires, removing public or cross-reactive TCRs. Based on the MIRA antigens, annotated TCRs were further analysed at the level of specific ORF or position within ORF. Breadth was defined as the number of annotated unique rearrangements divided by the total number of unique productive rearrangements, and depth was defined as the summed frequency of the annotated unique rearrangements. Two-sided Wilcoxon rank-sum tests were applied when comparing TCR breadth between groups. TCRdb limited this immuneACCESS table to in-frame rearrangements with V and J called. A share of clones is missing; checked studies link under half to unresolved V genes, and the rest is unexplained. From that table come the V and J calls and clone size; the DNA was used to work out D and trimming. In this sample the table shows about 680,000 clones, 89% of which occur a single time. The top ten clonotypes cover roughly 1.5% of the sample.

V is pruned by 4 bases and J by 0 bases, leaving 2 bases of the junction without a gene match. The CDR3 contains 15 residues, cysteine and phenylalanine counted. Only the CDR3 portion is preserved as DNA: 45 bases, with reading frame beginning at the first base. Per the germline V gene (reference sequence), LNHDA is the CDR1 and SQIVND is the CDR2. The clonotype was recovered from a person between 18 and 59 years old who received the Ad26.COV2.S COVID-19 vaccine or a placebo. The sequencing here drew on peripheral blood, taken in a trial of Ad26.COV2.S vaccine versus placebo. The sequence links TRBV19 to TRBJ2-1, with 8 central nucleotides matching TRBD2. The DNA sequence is TGTGCCAGTAGTAGCACTAGCGGCTCCTACAATGAGCAGTTCTTC. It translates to CASSSTSGSYNEQFF. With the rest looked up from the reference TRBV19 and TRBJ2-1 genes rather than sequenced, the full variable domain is DGGITQSPKYLFRKEGQNVTLSCEQNLNHDAMYWYRQDPGQGLRLIYYSQIVNDFQKGDIAEGYSVSREKKESFPLTVTSAQKNPTAFYLCASSSTSGSYNEQFFGPGTRLTVL.